Listed here are 32 T cell receptor beta chains from one sample, sequenced in a study of T cell responses to AZD1222 COVID-19 vaccine. The protocol was immunoSEQ multiplex PCR, while the TCRdb copy is restricted to in-frame clones and leaves out a portion. The top ten clones hold around 5.4% of a sample with 120,000 to 150,000 clones, approximately 89% of them seen once. The sequenced sample was peripheral blood, obtained on day 0 of AZD1222 vaccination. These receptors all come from an adult in good health.

The chain couples TRBV18 to TRBJ1-6; 8 bases align to TRBD1. This CDR3 is 14 amino acids long. The germline V gene has CDR1 KGHSH and CDR2 LQKENI. V trimming: 5 bases; J trimming: 8 bases; junction bases outside the gene matches: 5. The CDR3 DNA is TGTGCCAGCTCAAGGGACAGGAGAGATTCACCCCTCCACTTT. Translation: CASSRDRRDSPLHF.

To note about this clone: An end of the junction does not agree with germline; a read error may underlie this. J is TRBJ2-2 and V is TRBV4-3, with 8 bases that match TRBD1. The V gene's germline CDR1 is LGHNA and CDR2 YSLEER. The CDR3 length is 16 residues. CDR3 DNA sequence: TGCGCCAGCAGCAAAGACAGGGGAGGTAGCACCGGGGAGCTGTTTTTT. It translates to CASSKDRGGSTGELFF.

This chain joins TRBV5-1 and TRBJ2-7; 12 bases are shared with TRBD1. There are 15 residues in the CDR3. Per the germline V gene, CDR1 is SGHRS and CDR2 is YFSETQ. V shed 1 base and J 5 bases; nucleotides not matched to a gene: 4. CDR3 in amino acids: CASSLWGQGANEQYF. The CDR3 DNA reads TGCGCCAGCAGCTTGTGGGGACAGGGGGCTAACGAGCAGTACTTC.

V usage is TRBV28 and J usage is TRBJ2-3; D uncertain. In germline, CDR1 is MDHEN, CDR2 SYDVKM. V was clipped by 6 bases and J by 4 bases, with 17 bases between them. This CDR3 is built from 15 residues. The CDR3 region is CASSPPTGAPDTQYF. Here the CDR3 DNA reads TGTGCCAGCAGCCCCCCGACTGGCGCCCCAGATACGCAGTATTTT.

This chain joins TRBV2 and TRBJ2-7; 7 bases map to TRBD1. J lost 5 bases, V lost 4 bases, and 11 bases had no gene match. Looked up from germline, CDR1 is SNHLY and CDR2 is FYNNEI. This CDR3 spans 15 amino acids. The CDR3 DNA sequence: TGTGCCAGCAGTGGTGGACAGGTGATGGGTGACGAGCAGTACTTC. This translates into CASSGGQVMGDEQYF.

This chain links TRBV11-1 with TRBJ1-3; D gene ambiguous. Germline V gene data show CDR1 as SGHAT and CDR2 as FQDESV (reference sequence). Trimming cost V 3 bases and J 0 bases, with 6 bases left between them. CDR3 length: 14 amino acids. This chain's CDR3 is CASSFQDSGNTIYF. Written as DNA, the CDR3 is TGTGCCAGCAGCTTTCAGGACTCTGGAAACACCATATATTTT.

The chain links TRBV6-5 to TRBJ1-5; TRBD1 aligns across 7 bases. V was pared by 9 bases and J by 3 bases, with 11 bases of the junction left unmatched. CDR3 length: 15 residues. The germline V gene encodes CDR1 MNHEY and CDR2 SVGAGI. The CDR3 DNA is TGTGCCAGTGTAGACGGGGACAGCAACAATCAGCCCCAGCATTTT. It specifies CASVDGDSNNQPQHF.

The genes are TRBV6-2 or TRBV6-3 and TRBJ2-7, with D hard to call. From germline, CDR1 is MNHEY and CDR2 SVGEGT. V lost 3 bases and J 5 bases, leaving 5 bases between the germline ends. The CDR3 covers 11 residues. CDR3 sequence: CASSYSDEQYF. CDR3 coding DNA: TGTGCCAGCAGTTATTCGGACGAGCAGTACTTC.

The sample holds one count of this clone. The chain uses TRBV7-3 and TRBJ2-1; tentatively, D is TRBD2 (5 bases). The V gene lost 5 bases and the J gene lost 7 bases, with 21 bases spanning the gap. This CDR3 region has 16 residues. The V gene's germline CDR1 is SGHTA and CDR2 FQGTGA. CDR3 loop: CASSTRGSGEGNEQFF. In nucleotides, the CDR3 is TGTGCCAGCAGCACCCGGGGAAGCGGAGAAGGTAATGAGCAGTTCTTC.

The CDR3 DNA reads TGTGCCAGCAGGGCGTTCCCGAACACTGAAGCTTTCTTT. Encoded protein: CASRAFPNTEAFF. The chain combines TRBV2 with TRBJ1-1; no reliable D call. CDR1 and CDR2 from the germline V gene are SNHLY and FYNNEI. V lost 6 bases to trimming and J lost 1 base, with 9 bases between them. There are 13 residues in the CDR3.

The rearrangement links TRBV21-1 to TRBJ1-2. TRBV21-1 is described as a pseudogene. The CDR3 is made up of 16 amino acids. The CDR3 loop reads CASSKDKDGVNYGYTF. The CDR3 region has the DNA TGTGCCAGCAGCAAAGATAAGGACGGGGTTAACTATGGCTACACCTTC.

V gene TRBV7-9 combines with J gene TRBJ2-2; 8 nucleotides match TRBD2. The CDR3 covers 15 residues. Trimming took 1 base from V and 5 from J; bases not matched to a gene: 3. Per the germline V gene, CDR1 is SEHNR and CDR2 is FQNEAQ (reference sequence). CDR3 DNA sequence: TGTGCCAGCAGCTTAGAGCGGGGGTTAACCGGGGAGCTGTTTTTT. Translating gives CASSLERGLTGELFF.

V is TRBV7-9 and J is TRBJ1-2, with 9 nucleotides matching TRBD1. The CDR3 has 14 amino acids. Losses at the gene ends were 4 bases for V and 8 bases for J; bases not matched to a gene: 8. Germline V gene sequence: CDR1 SEHNR, CDR2 FQNEAQ (reference sequence). DNA for the CDR3: TGTGCCAGCAGCTACCTTGGGACAGGGTACGGCTACACCTTC. As protein: CASSYLGTGYGYTF.

The chain recombines TRBV2 with TRBJ1-4; the D is unclear. CDR1 and CDR2 from the germline V gene are SNHLY and FYNNEI. The CDR3 spans 13 residues. The V end lost 7 bases, the J end lost 7 bases, and 13 bases lay between the germline ends. CDR3 residues: CASKGLESEKLFF. The DNA of the CDR3 is TGTGCCAGCAAGGGTTTGGAAAGTGAAAAACTGTTTTTT.

The chain uses TRBV18 and TRBJ1-1; D gene ambiguous. The CDR3 totals 14 residues. Trimming pared 2 bases from V and 3 bases from J, leaving 10 bases between. Germline V gene sequence: CDR1 KGHSH, CDR2 LQKENI. The CDR3 DNA is TGTGCCAGCTCACCAGGACCGGTGGACACTGAAGCTTTCTTT. Amino acids: CASSPGPVDTEAFF.

The count of this clone is one. This chain uses TRBV9 with TRBJ2-2; D is perhaps TRBD1 (7 bases). V was shortened by 3 bases and J by 5 bases, with 14 bases between the two germline ends. The CDR3 length is 15 residues. Germline-derived CDR1 and CDR2 are SGDLS and YYNGEE. The CDR3 bases are TGTGCCAGCAGCGGCTCACAGGGGAGGACCGGGGAGCTGTTTTTT. It codes for CASSGSQGRTGELFF.

This chain connects TRBV4-1 to TRBJ1-4; D is possibly TRBD1 (6 bases). V was cut by 3 bases and J by 4 bases, with 18 bases left in between. From germline, CDR1 is MGHRA and CDR2 YSYEKL. This CDR3 is 17 amino acids long. The CDR3 reads CASSQGTTGPLNEKLFF. In DNA form, the CDR3 reads TGCGCCAGCAGCCAGGGTACTACAGGGCCCCTTAATGAAAAACTGTTTTTT.

Turning to this clone: The sample contains more than one DNA sequence encoding this CDR3. The chain carries TRBV28 and TRBJ1-5, with D uncertain. CDR1 is MDHEN and CDR2 is SYDVKM in the germline V gene. With 9 bases removed from V and 0 bases from J, the gap between germline ends came to 9 bases. CDR3 size: 13 residues. CDR3 amino acids: CASSSPSNQPQHF. The CDR3 DNA is TGTGCCAGTTCTTCCCCTAGCAATCAGCCCCAGCATTTT.

The rearrangement uses TRBV19 and TRBJ2-1; tentatively, D is TRBD2 (6 bases). The CDR3 length is 15 residues. Germline-derived CDR1 and CDR2 are LNHDA and SQIVND (reference sequence). V was trimmed by 1 base and J by 0 bases, leaving 7 bases between them. The CDR3 coding sequence is TGTGCCAGTAGTATAGGTAGCGGCTCCTACAATGAGCAGTTCTTC. Encoded protein: CASSIGSGSYNEQFF.

This sequence joins TRBV28 and TRBJ1-2; the D gene is possibly TRBD1 (6 bases). Germline V gene lookup returns CDR1 MDHEN and CDR2 SYDVKM. The CDR3 is 16 amino acids. V was pared by 6 bases and J by 1 base, with 18 bases between. The CDR3 DNA reads as TGTGCCAGCAGCTGGGGACAAACTCGGGATAACTATGGCTACACCTTC. Amino acids: CASSWGQTRDNYGYTF.

The rearrangement joins TRBV6-5 to TRBJ2-1; TRBD2 is a possible D gene (5 bases). The V gene lost 3 bases and the J gene lost 9 bases, with 15 bases spanning the gap. This CDR3 contains 14 residues. Germline V gives CDR1 MNHEY, CDR2 SVGAGI. The CDR3: CASSYREARSEQFF. CDR3 DNA: TGTGCCAGCAGTTATCGGGAAGCGCGGAGTGAGCAGTTCTTC.

V and J are TRBV4-1 and TRBJ2-3; TRBD1 agrees at 11 bases. V lost 4 bases, J lost 4 bases, and 4 bases stayed unmatched. The CDR3 consists of 15 residues. Germline CDR1 and CDR2: MGHRA and YSYEKL. The CDR3 is CASSRGTGGPDTQYF. DNA of the CDR3: TGCGCCAGCAGCCGCGGGACAGGGGGACCAGATACGCAGTATTTT.

This chain links TRBV15 with TRBJ1-2, with D unresolved. The CDR3 extends over 13 amino acids. The germline V gene encodes CDR1 LNHNV and CDR2 YYDKDF (reference sequence). V was pared by 4 bases and J by 1 base, with 7 bases between. CDR3 loop: CATSTDINYGYTF. The CDR3 bases are TGTGCCACCAGCACCGACATTAACTATGGCTACACCTTC. The full variable domain, in which reference TRBV15 and TRBJ1-2 provide the parts outside the CDR3, is DAMVIQNPRYQVTQFGKPVTLSCSQTLNHNVMYWYQQKSSQAPKLLFHYYDKDFNNEADTPDNFQSRRPNTSFCFLDIRSPGLGDTAMYLCATSTDINYGYTFGSGTRLTVV.

The chain couples TRBV28 to TRBJ1-6; no clear D. Germline V CDR1 and CDR2: MDHEN, SYDVKM. The CDR3 is 17 residues long. V was cut by 5 bases and J by 5 bases, with 19 bases left in between. The CDR3 is CASSGPPGGGNNSPLHF. The CDR3 coding sequence is TGTGCCAGCAGTGGACCTCCAGGTGGAGGTAATAATTCACCCCTCCACTTT.

This chain connects TRBV5-1 to TRBJ1-1; D gene unclear. V was trimmed by 0 bases and J by 5 bases, leaving 8 bases between them. The CDR3 is made up of 13 amino acids. Germline V gives CDR1 SGHRS, CDR2 YFSETQ. Here the CDR3 DNA reads TGCGCCAGCAGCTTGGGGACGGGGACTGAAGCTTTCTTT. Translated, it gives CASSLGTGTEAFF.

The rearrangement uses TRBV6-1 and TRBJ1-4; no firm D call. V was shortened by 0 bases and J by 6 bases, with 17 bases between the two germline ends. The CDR3 contains 17 residues. Germline V gives CDR1 MNHNS, CDR2 SASEGT. CDR3 amino acids: CASSEAVISGLDEKLFF. The DNA of the CDR3 is TGTGCCAGCAGTGAAGCTGTTATAAGTGGGCTCGATGAAAAACTGTTTTTT.

This clone occurred once. This chain uses TRBV19 with TRBJ1-2, with no clear D. The CDR3 is 14 amino acids. V lost 9 bases, J lost 5 bases, and 19 bases lay in between. Germline V gene sequence: CDR1 LNHDA, CDR2 SQIVND (reference sequence). CDR3 bases: TGTGCCAGCGCCCCGACACTGGGAGGATATGGCTACACCTTC. Translating gives CASAPTLGGYGYTF.

V gene TRBV24-1 combines with J gene TRBJ2-7; perhaps TRBD2 as D (5 bases). CDR1 KGHDR and CDR2 SFDVKD come from the germline V gene. Trimming left V 5 bases short and J 3 bases short, with 16 bases between. The CDR3 loop spans 15 amino acids. DNA for the CDR3: TGTGCCACCAGTGGGACGAGTAGCGACAACTACGAGCAGTACTTC. Protein sequence: CATSGTSSDNYEQYF.

The genes are TRBV5-4 and TRBJ2-3, with a weak D call TRBD2 (5 bases). CDR3 length: 18 amino acids. From germline, CDR1 is SGHNT and CDR2 YYREEE (reference sequence). V shed 4 bases and J shed 6 bases, with 27 bases lying between them. CDR3 in DNA: TGTGCCAGCAGCCAATACGCCGGCACAGCCTCAAGAGGGGATACGCAGTATTTT. Residues: CASSQYAGTASRGDTQYF.

V gene TRBV6-6 combines with J gene TRBJ1-6; tentative D call: TRBD1 (5 bases). Germline V CDR1 and CDR2: MNHNY, SVGAGI (reference sequence). Trimming stripped 2 bases from V and 7 bases from J, with 12 bases between. This CDR3 has 15 residues. The chain's CDR3 is CASSYPQGRNSPLHF. CDR3 bases: TGTGCCAGCAGTTACCCTCAGGGAAGAAATTCACCCCTCCACTTT.

This chain uses TRBV5-4 with TRBJ2-5; maybe TRBD2 (8 bases). Per the germline V gene, CDR1 is SGHNT and CDR2 is YYREEE (reference sequence). Trimming removed 7 bases from V and 5 bases from J, with 21 bases in between. The CDR3 consists of 15 residues. The CDR3 sequence: CASGDPLAGQETQYF. CDR3 bases: TGTGCCAGCGGGGACCCTTTAGCGGGACAGGAGACCCAGTACTTC.

The rearrangement links TRBV5-6 to TRBJ2-7; D unclear. Germline V CDR1 and CDR2: SGHDT, YYEEEE. Trimming took 4 bases from V and 7 from J, leaving 9 bases between them. The CDR3 loop spans 11 amino acids. CDR3 in DNA: TGTGCCAGCAGCCTCTTGGGGGAGCAGTACTTC. This gives the protein CASSLLGEQYF.